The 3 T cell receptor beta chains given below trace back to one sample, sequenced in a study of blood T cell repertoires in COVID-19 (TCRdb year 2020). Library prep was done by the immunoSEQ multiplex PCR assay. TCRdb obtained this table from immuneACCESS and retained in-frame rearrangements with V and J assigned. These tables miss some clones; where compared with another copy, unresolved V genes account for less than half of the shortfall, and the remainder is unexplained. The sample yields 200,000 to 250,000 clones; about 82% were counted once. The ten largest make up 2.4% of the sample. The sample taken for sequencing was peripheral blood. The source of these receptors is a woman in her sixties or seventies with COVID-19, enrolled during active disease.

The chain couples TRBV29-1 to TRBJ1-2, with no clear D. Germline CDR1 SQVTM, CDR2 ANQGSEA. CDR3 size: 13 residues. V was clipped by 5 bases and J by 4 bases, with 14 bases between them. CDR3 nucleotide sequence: TGCAGCGTTTCCCCCCGTACTACCTATGGCTACACCTTC. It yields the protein CSVSPRTTYGYTF.

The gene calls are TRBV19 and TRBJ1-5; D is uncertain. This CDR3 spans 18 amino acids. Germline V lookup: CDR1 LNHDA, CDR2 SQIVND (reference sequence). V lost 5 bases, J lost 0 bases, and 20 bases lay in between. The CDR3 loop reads CASSALTLASNSNQPQHF. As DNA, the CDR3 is TGTGCCAGTAGTGCCCTCACCTTAGCCTCAAATAGCAATCAGCCCCAGCATTTT.

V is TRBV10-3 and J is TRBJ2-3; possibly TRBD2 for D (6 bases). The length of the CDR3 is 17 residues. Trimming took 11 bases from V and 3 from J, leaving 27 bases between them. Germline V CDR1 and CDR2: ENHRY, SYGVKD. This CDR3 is CAVRREYSSGETDTQYF. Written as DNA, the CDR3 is TGTGCCGTTCGTAGAGAGTATAGCTCGGGAGAGACAGATACGCAGTATTTT.